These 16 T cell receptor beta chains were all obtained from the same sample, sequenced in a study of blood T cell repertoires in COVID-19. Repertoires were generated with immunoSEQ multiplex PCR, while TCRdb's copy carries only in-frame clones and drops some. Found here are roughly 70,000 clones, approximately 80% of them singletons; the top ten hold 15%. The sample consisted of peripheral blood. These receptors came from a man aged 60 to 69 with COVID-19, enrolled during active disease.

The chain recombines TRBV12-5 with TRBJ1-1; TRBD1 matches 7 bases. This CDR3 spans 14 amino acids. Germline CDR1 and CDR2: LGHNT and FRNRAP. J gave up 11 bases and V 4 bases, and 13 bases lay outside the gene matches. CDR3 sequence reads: CASGSTYTGERAFF. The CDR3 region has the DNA TGTGCTAGTGGTTCTACTTATACAGGGGAGAGGGCTTTCTTT.

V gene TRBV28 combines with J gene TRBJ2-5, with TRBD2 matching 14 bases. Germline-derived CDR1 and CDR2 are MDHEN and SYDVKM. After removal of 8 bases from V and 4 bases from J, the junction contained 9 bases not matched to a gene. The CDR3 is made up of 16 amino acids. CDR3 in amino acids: CASSWGLAGVVETQYF. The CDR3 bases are TGTGCCAGCTCTTGGGGACTAGCGGGAGTAGTAGAGACCCAGTACTTC.

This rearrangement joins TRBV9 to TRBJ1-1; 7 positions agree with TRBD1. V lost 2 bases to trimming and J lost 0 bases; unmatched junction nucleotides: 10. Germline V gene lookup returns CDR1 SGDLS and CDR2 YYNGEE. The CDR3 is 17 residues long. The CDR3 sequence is CASSVSGTGVMNTEAFF. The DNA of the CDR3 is TGTGCCAGCAGCGTTTCTGGCACAGGGGTAATGAACACTGAAGCTTTCTTT.

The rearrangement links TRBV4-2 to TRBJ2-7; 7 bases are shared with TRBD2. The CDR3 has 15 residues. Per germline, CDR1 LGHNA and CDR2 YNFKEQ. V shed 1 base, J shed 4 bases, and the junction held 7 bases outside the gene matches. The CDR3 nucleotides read TGTGCCAGCAGCCAAGGGCTAGCGGAGCGATACGAGCAGTACTTC. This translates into CASSQGLAERYEQYF.

CDR3 DNA sequence: TGTGCCAGCAGCTTAGTAGGCAGGGGTGGGTCACCCCTCCACTTT. This encodes CASSLVGRGGSPLHF. V and J are TRBV11-2 and TRBJ1-6; a weak D match, TRBD1 (6 bases). CDR1 is SGHAT and CDR2 is FQNNGV in the germline V gene. The CDR3 extends over 15 amino acids. Deletions cut 1 base from V and 10 bases from J, with 14 bases between.

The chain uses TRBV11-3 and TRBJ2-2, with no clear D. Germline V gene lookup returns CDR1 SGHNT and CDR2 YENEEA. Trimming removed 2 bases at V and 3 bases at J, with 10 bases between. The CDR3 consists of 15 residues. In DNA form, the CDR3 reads TGTGCCAGCAGCTTAAGAAGGAGTGACACCGGGGAGCTGTTTTTT. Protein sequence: CASSLRRSDTGELFF.

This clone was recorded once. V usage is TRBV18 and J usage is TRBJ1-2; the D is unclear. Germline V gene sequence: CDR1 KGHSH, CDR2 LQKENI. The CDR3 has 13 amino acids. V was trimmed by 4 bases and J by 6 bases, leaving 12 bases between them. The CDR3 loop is CASSREAANGYTF. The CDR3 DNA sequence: TGTGCCAGCTCACGCGAGGCCGCGAATGGCTACACCTTC.

As DNA, the CDR3 is TGTGCCAGCAGTCGGGACATGGGCTCTGGAAACACCATATATTTT. Protein sequence: CASSRDMGSGNTIYF. The V call is TRBV28, the J call TRBJ1-3, with D possibly matching TRBD1 (6 bases). The CDR3 has 15 amino acids. Trimming took off 5 bases at V and 0 bases at J, with 11 bases between the two ends. Germline assignment: CDR1 MDHEN and CDR2 SYDVKM.

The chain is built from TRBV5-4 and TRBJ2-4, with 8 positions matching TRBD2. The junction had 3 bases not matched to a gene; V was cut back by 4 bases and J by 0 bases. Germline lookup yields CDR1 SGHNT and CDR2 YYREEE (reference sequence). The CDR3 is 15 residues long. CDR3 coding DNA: TGTGCCAGCAGCCCGGGGGGGTTAGCCAAAAACATTCAGTACTTC. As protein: CASSPGGLAKNIQYF.

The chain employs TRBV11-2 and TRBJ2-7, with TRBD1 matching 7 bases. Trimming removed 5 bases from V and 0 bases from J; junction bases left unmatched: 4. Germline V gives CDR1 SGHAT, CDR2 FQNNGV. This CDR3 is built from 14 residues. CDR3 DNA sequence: TGTGCCAGCAGCCCAGGGACAGACTCCTACGAGCAGTACTTC. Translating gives CASSPGTDSYEQYF.

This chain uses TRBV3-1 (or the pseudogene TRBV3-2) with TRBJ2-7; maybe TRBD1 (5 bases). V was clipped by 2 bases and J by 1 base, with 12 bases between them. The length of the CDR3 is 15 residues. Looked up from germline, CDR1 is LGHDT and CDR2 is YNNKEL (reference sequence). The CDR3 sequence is CASSQRLGASYEQYF. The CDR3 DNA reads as TGTGCCAGCAGCCAACGGCTAGGGGCTTCCTACGAGCAGTACTTC.

The CDR3 reads CASSPGQGKETQYF. The CDR3 DNA reads TGTGCCAGCTCACCGGGACAGGGAAAAGAGACCCAGTACTTC. The chain couples TRBV18 to TRBJ2-5; TRBD1 matches 9 bases. Germline V gene data show CDR1 as KGHSH and CDR2 as LQKENI. The V segment lost 3 bases and the J segment 3 bases; nucleotides outside the gene matches: 2. The CDR3 has 14 residues.

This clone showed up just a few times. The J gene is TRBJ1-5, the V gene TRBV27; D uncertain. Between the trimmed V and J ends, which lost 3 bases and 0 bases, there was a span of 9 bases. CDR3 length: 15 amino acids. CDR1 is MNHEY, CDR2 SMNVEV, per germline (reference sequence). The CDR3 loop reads CASSFAGYSNQPQHF. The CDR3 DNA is TGTGCCAGCAGTTTCGCCGGGTATAGCAATCAGCCCCAGCATTTT.

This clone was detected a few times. CDR3 sequence (DNA): TGTGCCAGCAGTTACCAGGGGGACTATGGCTACACCTTC. Translated: CASSYQGDYGYTF. V usage is TRBV6-5 and J usage is TRBJ1-2; 7 nucleotides agree with TRBD1. Germline CDR1 reads MNHEY; CDR2 reads SVGAGI. J gave up 3 bases and V 2 bases, and 0 bases lay outside the gene matches. The CDR3 contains 13 residues.

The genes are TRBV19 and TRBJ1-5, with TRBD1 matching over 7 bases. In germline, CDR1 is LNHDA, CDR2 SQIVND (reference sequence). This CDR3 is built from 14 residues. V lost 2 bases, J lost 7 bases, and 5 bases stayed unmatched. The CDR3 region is CASSITGAGQPQHF. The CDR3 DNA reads TGTGCCAGTAGTATAACAGGGGCAGGCCAGCCCCAGCATTTT.

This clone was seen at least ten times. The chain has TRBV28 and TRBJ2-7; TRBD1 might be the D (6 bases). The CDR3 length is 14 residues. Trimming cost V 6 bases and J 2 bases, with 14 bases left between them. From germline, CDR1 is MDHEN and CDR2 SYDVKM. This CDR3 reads CASSPGTPPYEQYF. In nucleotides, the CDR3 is TGTGCCAGCAGCCCCGGGACACCCCCCTACGAGCAGTACTTC.